This T cell receptor beta chain is from a study of blood T cell repertoires in COVID-19. The overall study: Sample material is recorded as cDNA or gDNA derived from T cells, B-cell-depleted T cells, or PBMCs.

From germline, CDR1 is SGDLS and CDR2 YYNGEE. The CDR3 consists of 15 residues. The ends were cut back, 6 bases at V and 5 bases at J, with 15 bases in the middle. Generated by immunoSEQ multiplex PCR, the TCRdb table keeps only in-frame clones and is missing some. The top ten clones hold roughly 10% of a sample with roughly 80,000 clones, approximately 83% of them seen once. Sequencing was done on a sample of peripheral blood. The chain joins TRBV9 to TRBJ1-6; D perhaps matches TRBD1 (5 bases). The origin of this receptor is a human donor in a cohort sampled during active COVID-19. CDR3 loop: CASNLNGQNNSPLHF. The CDR3 DNA is TGTGCCAGCAACCTCAACGGACAAAATAATTCACCCCTCCACTTT.